This TCR beta chain was documented in a study of T cell changes during pregnancy in multiple sclerosis. Germline V gene data show CDR1 as KGHSH and CDR2 as LQKENI. Trimming cost V 2 bases and J 6 bases; bases outside gene matches: 13. CDR3 length equals 17 residues. TCRdb's table, derived via immunoSEQ multiplex PCR, lists solely in-frame clones and lacks some. The sample holds over 45,000 clones, around nine tenths seen once. The table lists this clone with a count of one. Here the sequenced sample was CD4+ T cells from peripheral blood mononuclear cells, taken in the third trimester of pregnancy. The rearrangement uses TRBV18 and TRBJ2-1; 7 positions match TRBD1. The sequence was collected from a female donor with multiple sclerosis, enrolled in a pregnancy study. The CDR3 region has the DNA TGTGCCAGCTCACCATCCAAGAGGCAGGGGGAGACCAATGAGCAGTTCTTC. It encodes CASSPSKRQGETNEQFF.